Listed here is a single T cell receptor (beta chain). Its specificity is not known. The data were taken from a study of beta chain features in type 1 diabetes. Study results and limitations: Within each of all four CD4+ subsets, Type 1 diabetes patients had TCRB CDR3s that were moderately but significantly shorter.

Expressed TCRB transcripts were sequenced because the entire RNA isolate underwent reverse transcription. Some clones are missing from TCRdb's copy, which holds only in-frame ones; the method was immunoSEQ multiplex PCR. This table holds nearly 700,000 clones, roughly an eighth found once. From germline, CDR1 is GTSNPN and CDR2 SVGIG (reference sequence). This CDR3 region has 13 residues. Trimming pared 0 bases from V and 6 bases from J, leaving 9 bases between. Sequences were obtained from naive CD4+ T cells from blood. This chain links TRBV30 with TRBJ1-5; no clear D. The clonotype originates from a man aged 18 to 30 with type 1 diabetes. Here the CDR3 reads CAWSVLAGQPQHF. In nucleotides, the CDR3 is TGTGCCTGGAGTGTACTGGCGGGTCAGCCCCAGCATTTT.